Presented here are 4 T cell receptor beta chains from one specimen sequenced in a study of post-analysis software for immune sequencing data. Points from the study as a whole: Patients showed TRBV5-6, TRBV5-1 and TRBV20-1 among four to six TRBV segments more frequent than in controls.

Unique molecular identifiers were built into the TCR beta cDNA libraries. TCRdb processed the PCR reads anew with MiXCR; each CDR3 protein has one entry. The table shows roughly 600,000 distinct CDR3 sequences, with 40% to 50% occurring only once. Their antigen targets remain unknown. The source material was blood. These receptors were collected from a girl aged 10 to 17 with multiple sclerosis.

This clonotype was counted many times. A read error may explain this, as a much larger clone is one base away. The rearrangement joins TRBV5-1 to TRBJ2-7; 7 positions agree with TRBD2. V gave up 0 bases and J gave up 12 bases; unmatched junction bases: 12. This CDR3 has 14 residues. Germline lookup yields CDR1 SGHRS and CDR2 YFSETQ. This CDR3 reads CASSLGLAEQLRYF. The CDR3 coding sequence is TGCGCCAGCAGCTTGGGGCTAGCGGAACAGCTACGGTACTTC.

The chain carries TRBV12-3 or TRBV12-4 and TRBJ1-2; D perhaps matches TRBD1 (5 bases). The CDR3 has 12 amino acids. V gave up 5 bases and J gave up 8 bases, with 12 bases separating them. The CDR3 sequence is CASSLGGWGYTF. CDR3 coding DNA: TGTGCCAGCAGTCTGGGGGGTTGGGGCTACACCTTC.

About this clonotype: A junction boundary mismatches the germline segment, possibly from a read error. The chain is built from TRBV24-1 and TRBJ2-6; D is undetermined. The germline V gene has CDR1 KGHDR and CDR2 SFDVKD. The CDR3 is 18 amino acids. The CDR3: CATCDFSRSDSGANVLTF. CDR3 bases: TGTGCCACCTGTGATTTTAGTCGGAGCGACTCTGGGGCCAACGTCCTGACTTTC.

A few counts support this clonotype. The rearrangement joins TRBV12-3 or TRBV12-4 to TRBJ2-7; unclear D gene. Trimming took off 5 bases at V and 2 bases at J, with 16 bases between the two ends. The CDR3 totals 15 residues. In DNA form, the CDR3 reads TGTGCCAGCAGTCCCCTCCCCCAGAGTACCTACGAGCAGTACTTC. It codes for CASSPLPQSTYEQYF.